The 7 T cell receptor beta chains reported below all come from one sample, sequenced in a study of T cell repertoires in cytomegalovirus infection. Antigens for these TCRs are unknown. Each CDR3 protein gets one entry after TCRdb re-called the reads with MiXCR. The sample records hundreds of thousands of distinct CDR3 sequences, about 39% being singletons. Sequences were derived from cultured PBMCs, sampled from culture after CMV antigen stimulation. The receptors stem from a human donor in good health (CMV status not recorded). Some clones in this sample may be carry-over from other donors' samples.

This clonotype was observed a handful of times. V gene TRBV27 combines with J gene TRBJ2-1; tentative D call: TRBD1 (6 bases). The CDR3 loop spans 16 amino acids. The V and J ends lost 5 bases and 3 bases respectively, with 17 bases between them. Germline CDR1 is MNHEY and CDR2 is SMNVEV (reference sequence). The CDR3 protein is CASSRSQGTIYNEQFF. The CDR3 DNA sequence: TGTGCCAGCAGTCGATCCCAGGGGACAATCTACAATGAGCAGTTCTTC.

The chain uses TRBV18 and TRBJ2-1; D possibly uses TRBD1 or TRBD2 (5 bases each). V lost 2 bases to trimming and J lost 2 bases, with 10 bases between them. Germline values: CDR1 KGHSH, CDR2 LQKENI. This CDR3 has 15 amino acids. Here the CDR3 DNA reads TGTGCCAGCTCACCATTACGGGGCACCTACAATGAGCAGTTCTTC. Protein sequence: CASSPLRGTYNEQFF.

The V gene is TRBV7-9, the J gene TRBJ1-5, with D perhaps matching TRBD1 (5 bases). The CDR3 extends over 13 amino acids. Germline CDR1 is SEHNR and CDR2 is FQNEAQ (reference sequence). The germline V and J ends were trimmed by 8 bases and 2 bases, with 10 bases remaining between them. The CDR3 protein is CASGGGGNQPQHF. The CDR3 region has the DNA TGTGCCAGCGGCGGGGGTGGCAATCAGCCCCAGCATTTT.

The chain is built from TRBV7-2 and TRBJ2-2; D not certain. V was trimmed by 10 bases and J by 6 bases, leaving 9 bases between them. This CDR3 region has 11 residues. Germline CDR1 is SGHTA and CDR2 is FQGNSA. The CDR3 is CATPWPGELFF. In DNA form, the CDR3 reads TGTGCCACCCCTTGGCCCGGGGAGCTGTTTTTT.

This clonotype has a handful of counts. This chain links TRBV11-2 with TRBJ2-5; 11 bases agree with TRBD2. The V segment lost 1 base and the J segment 0 bases; nucleotides outside the gene matches: 13. The CDR3 is 20 amino acids. Germline V gene sequence: CDR1 SGHAT, CDR2 FQNNGV. The CDR3 DNA reads as TGTGCCAGCAGCTTAGTGGGCGTTACTAGCGGGAGCAACCACCAAGAGACCCAGTACTTC. Its protein is CASSLVGVTSGSNHQETQYF. Based on the CDR3 plus reference TRBV11-2 and TRBJ2-5, the full variable domain is EAGVAQSPRYKIIEKRQSVAFWCNPISGHATLYWYQQILGQGPKLLIQFQNNGVVDDSQLPKDRFSAERLKGVDSTLKIQPAKLEDSAVYLCASSLVGVTSGSNHQETQYFGPGTRLLVL.

This sequence joins TRBV7-8 and TRBJ2-1; the match to TRBD2 covers 8 bases. Germline V gives CDR1 SGHVS, CDR2 FQNEAQ. CDR3 size: 16 residues. Trimming cost V 6 bases and J 0 bases; bases outside gene matches: 7. The CDR3 reads CASSRIAGPSYNEQFF. In DNA, the CDR3 is TGTGCCAGCAGTCGCATAGCGGGGCCCTCCTACAATGAGCAGTTCTTC.

This clonotype came up a few times. The chain couples TRBV10-3 to TRBJ2-1; no clear D gene. The V gene lost 4 bases and the J gene lost 0 bases, with 13 bases spanning the gap. Germline values: CDR1 ENHRY, CDR2 SYGVKD. The CDR3 contains 16 residues. The CDR3 reads CAISGSGRSSYNEQFF. The CDR3 nucleotides are TGTGCCATCAGTGGGTCCGGGCGGAGCTCCTACAATGAGCAGTTCTTC.